Shown below are 28 T cell receptor beta chains from a single sample sequenced in a study of human T cells and chemical hapten exposure. Time point here: patch test 1, 2 weeks after DPC sensitization. Treatment meaning: therapeutic diphenylcyclopropenone sensitization with weekly scalp DPC. Each CDR3 protein is one row after TCRdb ran MiXCR on the RACE reads. The profile covers 120,000 or so distinct CDR3 sequences, with roughly 15% appearing a single time and over 0.85% taken by the ten largest. Specimen: whole blood, collected in connection with sensitization to the hapten diphenylcyclopropenone (DPC). These receptors were taken from a man younger than 35 with alopecia areata. Some clones in this sample may be carry-over from other donors' samples.

The chain recombines TRBV20-1 with TRBJ2-7, with 7 nucleotides matching TRBD2. J gave up 2 bases and V 0 bases, and 10 bases lay outside the gene matches. Germline loops: CDR1 DFQATT, CDR2 SNEGSKA (reference sequence). The CDR3 spans 16 residues. CDR3 sequence (DNA): TGCAGTGCTAGAGATGTTGACCAGGGACTACCCTACGAGCAGTACGTC. This gives the protein CSARDVDQGLPYEQYV.

The chain recombines TRBV5-4 with TRBJ2-3, with D perhaps matching TRBD2 (5 bases). Germline V gives CDR1 SGHNT, CDR2 YYREEE (reference sequence). This CDR3 is 16 amino acids long. Trimming removed 2 bases from V and 1 base from J, with 14 bases in between. The CDR3 sequence is CASSLEGGVGTDTQYF. The CDR3 bases are TGTGCCAGCAGCTTAGAAGGAGGCGTGGGCACAGATACGCAGTATTTT.

The rearrangement uses TRBV28 and TRBJ2-1; D is ambiguous. V lost 3 bases and J 8 bases, leaving 5 bases between the germline ends. From germline, CDR1 is MDHEN and CDR2 SYDVKM. There are 11 residues in the CDR3. CDR3 DNA sequence: TGTGCCAGCAGTTTTGGATATGAGCAGTTCTTC. Translating gives CASSFGYEQFF.

The CDR3 DNA reads TGTGCTAGTACCCGCGCGGGCGATGAAGCTTTCTTT. It is translated as CASTRAGDEAFF. The chain has TRBV12-5 and TRBJ1-1; no firm D call. The germline V gene has CDR1 LGHNT and CDR2 FRNRAP. V was clipped by 8 bases and J by 7 bases, with 14 bases between them. The CDR3 is 12 amino acids.

The rearrangement uses TRBV7-6 and TRBJ1-1; TRBD1 matches 8 bases. CDR1 SGHVS and CDR2 FNYEAQ come from the germline V gene. CDR3 length: 13 residues. With 0 bases clipped from V and 8 bases from J, the junction kept 2 bases outside the gene matches. For the CDR3, the DNA is TGTGCCAGCAGCTTAGCACAGGGGGTGGAAGCTTTCTTT. Translated, it gives CASSLAQGVEAFF.

The V and J genes are TRBV5-4 and TRBJ2-1; D is unresolved. This CDR3 region has 14 residues. Germline CDR1 is SGHNT and CDR2 is YYREEE (reference sequence). The V end was cut by 2 bases, the J end by 5 bases, with 11 bases between. The chain's CDR3 is CASSFSNLDNEQFF. CDR3 bases: TGTGCCAGCAGCTTTAGTAATCTAGACAATGAGCAGTTCTTC.

The chain uses TRBV4-3 and TRBJ1-4, with no clear D. Trimming removed 0 bases from V and 7 bases from J, with 21 bases in between. This CDR3 has 18 residues. Germline V gene data show CDR1 as LGHNA and CDR2 as YSLEER. CDR3 coding DNA: TGCGCCAGCAGCCAAGATTCCGGGTGGTCAGGCCCTAGTGAAAAACTGTTTTTT. It specifies CASSQDSGWSGPSEKLFF.

This clonotype was observed a few times. V gene TRBV5-4 combines with J gene TRBJ2-3, with 9 bases fitting TRBD2. The CDR3 runs 17 residues. CDR1 SGHNT and CDR2 YYREEE come from the germline V gene (reference sequence). Losses at the gene ends were 0 bases for V and 2 bases for J; bases not matched to a gene: 7. CDR3 coding DNA: TGTGCCAGCAGCTTGGGCCCCCCTAGCGGGACCACAGATACGCAGTATTTT. Encoded protein: CASSLGPPSGTTDTQYF.

DNA for the CDR3: TGTGCCAGCTCACCCAACGGGCAAGAGACCCAGTACTTC. It encodes CASSPNGQETQYF. J is TRBJ2-5 and V is TRBV18; no clear D gene. Germline-derived CDR1 and CDR2 are KGHSH and LQKENI. V was clipped by 3 bases and J by 2 bases, with 7 bases between them. The CDR3 has 13 residues.

This clonotype was observed once. This chain joins TRBV7-9 and TRBJ2-1; D possibly corresponds to TRBD1 (5 bases). The ends were cut back, 1 base at V and 4 bases at J, with 17 bases in the middle. The length of the CDR3 is 17 residues. Germline assignment: CDR1 SEHNR and CDR2 FQNEAQ (reference sequence). CDR3 DNA: TGTGCCAGCAGCTTAGGAATCGGCAGGGTGAAATACAATGAGCAGTTCTTC. It yields the protein CASSLGIGRVKYNEQFF.

This clonotype was observed once. The J gene is TRBJ2-5, the V gene TRBV28; 11 bases fit TRBD2. Germline V lookup: CDR1 MDHEN, CDR2 SYDVKM. The V and J ends lost 5 bases and 9 bases, in that order; junction bases with no gene match: 14. The CDR3 runs 16 residues. The CDR3 protein is CASSLPLAGGAESQYF. DNA for the CDR3: TGTGCCAGCAGTCTGCCTCTAGCGGGGGGCGCGGAGTCCCAGTACTTC.

This clonotype was seen ten or more times. The chain couples TRBV9 to TRBJ2-2; 8 bases are shared with TRBD2. The CDR3 sequence is 17 residues long. Trimming removed 1 base from V and 6 bases from J; junction bases left unmatched: 11. CDR1 is SGDLS and CDR2 is YYNGEE in the germline V gene. The CDR3: CASSVNGRLAIAGELFF. As DNA, the CDR3 is TGTGCCAGCAGCGTAAACGGGAGACTAGCGATTGCCGGGGAGCTGTTTTTT.

This clonotype came up a few times. V gene TRBV28 combines with J gene TRBJ2-5; 11 positions match TRBD2. The J segment lost 4 bases and the V segment lost 3 bases, leaving 7 bases of the junction unmatched. Germline values: CDR1 MDHEN, CDR2 SYDVKM. The CDR3 contains 16 residues. CDR3 sequence: CASSFALAGGLETQYF. Here the CDR3 DNA reads TGTGCCAGCAGTTTCGCCCTAGCGGGGGGTCTAGAGACCCAGTACTTC.

This clonotype was seen more than once but under ten times. The junction shows a germline mismatch at one end, possibly a read error. The chain joins TRBV5-8 to TRBJ2-1, with 11 bases matching TRBD2. Germline V gene sequence: CDR1 SGHTS, CDR2 YDEGEE. This CDR3 has 13 residues. CDR3 nucleotides: TGTGCCAGCAGCCGACGTCGTAGCGGGGGGGCATCTTTC. This gives the protein CASSRRRSGGASF. The full variable domain, its missing parts supplied by reference TRBV5-8 and TRBJ2-1, is EAGVTQSPTHLIKTRGQQATLRCSPISGHTSVYWYQQALGLGLQFLLWYDEGEERNRGNFPPRFSGRQFPNYSSELNVNALELEDSALYLCASSRRRSGGASFGPGTRLTVL.

The table lists this clonotype with a few counts. This chain uses TRBV10-2 with TRBJ1-4; no definite D call. Germline V gene sequence: CDR1 WSHSY, CDR2 SAAADI. This CDR3 region has 15 residues. Trimming shortened V by 3 bases and J by 6 bases, and 14 bases separated the two germline ends. The CDR3: CASSDPAAGDEKLFF. In DNA, the CDR3 is TGCGCCAGCAGTGACCCAGCAGCCGGGGATGAAAAACTGTTTTTT.

This clonotype was detected only a few times. V gene TRBV6-6 combines with J gene TRBJ1-5; D remains ambiguous. Germline-derived CDR1 and CDR2 are MNHNY and SVGAGI (reference sequence). V was pared by 0 bases and J by 0 bases, with 6 bases between. The CDR3 sequence is 15 residues long. The CDR3 region is CASSYSEGSNQPQHF. The CDR3 DNA reads as TGTGCCAGCAGTTACTCAGAGGGTAGCAATCAGCCCCAGCATTTT.

This rearrangement joins TRBV5-4 to TRBJ2-3, with 8 bases identical to TRBD1. Germline V lookup: CDR1 SGHNT, CDR2 YYREEE (reference sequence). The CDR3 has 18 residues. Trimming at V came to 4 bases and at J to 6 bases, leaving 19 bases not matched to a gene. CDR3 bases: TGTGCCAGCAGCCCGAGCTACAGGGGGTACCCCTTGGTGGATACGCAGTATTTT. Translating gives CASSPSYRGYPLVDTQYF.

The chain has TRBV7-2 and TRBJ1-5; no definite D call. The CDR3 covers 16 residues. From germline, CDR1 is SGHTA and CDR2 FQGNSA. V was pared by 2 bases and J by 2 bases, with 13 bases between. The chain's CDR3 is CASSLTSRAGNQPQHF. For the CDR3, the DNA is TGTGCCAGCAGCTTAACATCCCGGGCCGGCAATCAGCCCCAGCATTTT. Supplemented by reference TRBV7-2 and TRBJ1-5, the full variable domain reads GAGVSQSPSNKVTEKGKDVELRCDPISGHTALYWYRQSLGQGLEFLIYFQGNSAPDKSGLPSDRFSAERTGGSVSTLTIQRTQQEDSAVYLCASSLTSRAGNQPQHFGDGTRLSIL.

This chain uses TRBV12-3 or TRBV12-4 with TRBJ2-3, with D tentatively TRBD1 (6 bases). Trimming left V 6 bases short and J 2 bases short, with 18 bases between. The CDR3 length is 16 residues. CDR3 coding DNA: TGTGCCAGCAGGTCACAGGGCCCACTGCTCACAGATACGCAGTATTTT. It codes for CASRSQGPLLTDTQYF.

In its sample, this clonotype was seen a few times. The chain employs TRBV12-3 or TRBV12-4 and TRBJ1-1, with 8 bases matching TRBD1. V trimming: 5 bases; J trimming: 2 bases; junction bases outside the gene matches: 7. The CDR3 length is 15 residues. In nucleotides, the CDR3 is TGTGCCAGCAGTACCCCTCAGGGGGCCAACACTGAAGCTTTCTTT. Translating gives CASSTPQGANTEAFF.

The sample holds a few counts of this clonotype. The chain has TRBV4-3 and TRBJ2-7, with D perhaps TRBD1 or TRBD2 (5 bases each). CDR1 LGHNA and CDR2 YSLEER come from the germline V gene. There are 15 residues in the CDR3. Trimming cost V 2 bases and J 3 bases, with 14 bases left between them. DNA for the CDR3: TGCGCCAGCAGCCAACAACCGGGACCGTACTACGAGCAGTACTTC. It specifies CASSQQPGPYYEQYF.

The chain carries TRBV12-3 or TRBV12-4 and TRBJ1-6; possible D gene TRBD1, 5 bases. V lost 2 bases, J lost 6 bases, and 11 bases lay in between. CDR3 length: 15 residues. DNA for the CDR3: TGTGCCAGCAGTTTATTTGGGACGGCTAATTCACCCCTCCACTTT. Translating gives CASSLFGTANSPLHF.

This chain uses TRBV28 with TRBJ2-5, with 8 bases matching TRBD2. The CDR3 covers 15 residues. With V trimmed by 3 bases and J by 2 bases, 5 bases remained unmatched. CDR1 and CDR2 from the germline V gene are MDHEN and SYDVKM. CDR3 DNA: TGTGCCAGCAGTTTCAGCGGGGGCTTTCAAGAGACCCAGTACTTC. Its translation: CASSFSGGFQETQYF.

This clonotype was counted between two and nine times. The chain links TRBV12-3 or TRBV12-4 to TRBJ2-5, with D perhaps TRBD1 or TRBD2 (5 bases each). This CDR3 is built from 15 residues. V was trimmed by 6 bases and J by 3 bases, leaving 17 bases between them. CDR3 sequence: CASRFTGTTKETQYF. Written as DNA, the CDR3 is TGTGCCAGCAGGTTCACCGGGACCACGAAAGAGACCCAGTACTTC.

CDR3 amino acids: CASSQRTGGYEQYV. The CDR3 nucleotides are TGTGCCAGCAGTCAAAGGACAGGGGGCTACGAGCAGTACGTC. The rearrangement joins TRBV27 to TRBJ2-7; TRBD1 matches 10 bases. The germline V gene has CDR1 MNHEY and CDR2 SMNVEV (reference sequence). V gave up 5 bases and J gave up 3 bases; unmatched junction bases: 4. CDR3 size: 14 residues.

This clonotype was detected only a few times. The chain has TRBV25-1 and TRBJ2-7; D call uncertain. The germline V gene has CDR1 MGHDK and CDR2 SYGVNS. V dropped 1 base and J dropped 6 bases, with 13 bases sitting between them. The CDR3 is 14 residues long. CDR3 nucleotide sequence: TGTGCCAGCAGTGAATGGGTTAGAAGAAGCGAGCAGTACGTC. Translation gives CASSEWVRRSEQYV.

This clonotype showed up many times. The genes are TRBV10-3 and TRBJ1-5; D is perhaps TRBD1 (6 bases). CDR1 ENHRY and CDR2 SYGVKD come from the germline V gene. This CDR3 has 15 residues. Trimming took off 6 bases at V and 1 base at J, with 13 bases between the two ends. CDR3 in amino acids: CAISVTGSSNQPQHF. The CDR3 coding sequence is TGTGCCATCAGCGTGACAGGTTCGAGCAATCAGCCCCAGCATTTT.

The chain links TRBV18 to TRBJ2-2; tentative D call: TRBD2 (6 bases). V lost 6 bases and J 3 bases, leaving 14 bases between the germline ends. The CDR3 contains 15 residues. Germline CDR1 is KGHSH and CDR2 is LQKENI. CDR3 region: CASSHSRDYTGELFF. As DNA, the CDR3 is TGTGCCAGCTCGCACAGTCGGGACTACACCGGGGAGCTGTTTTTT.